The clone carrying this T cell receptor beta chain has just a few counts. The table came from immunoSEQ multiplex PCR; TCRdb's copy has only in-frame clones and leaves some out. This table has a few hundred thousand clones, 75% to 90% appearing once. This record belongs to a study of blood T cell repertoires in COVID-19. Allocation to cohorts depended on clinical history reported by the participants. The CDR3 loop spans 14 amino acids. The germline CDR1 and CDR2 sequences are MDHEN and SYDVKM. V was trimmed by 3 bases and J by 7 bases, leaving 13 bases between them. The sequenced sample consisted of PBMCs or T cells enriched from blood (not recorded which). The sequence was obtained from a woman under 30 who had recovered from COVID-19. The chain couples TRBV28 to TRBJ1-5; a possible D gene is TRBD1 (5 bases). In DNA, the CDR3 is TGTGCCAGCAGTTTGGTGGGGAACAGGCAGCCCCAGCATTTT. Protein product: CASSLVGNRQPQHF.